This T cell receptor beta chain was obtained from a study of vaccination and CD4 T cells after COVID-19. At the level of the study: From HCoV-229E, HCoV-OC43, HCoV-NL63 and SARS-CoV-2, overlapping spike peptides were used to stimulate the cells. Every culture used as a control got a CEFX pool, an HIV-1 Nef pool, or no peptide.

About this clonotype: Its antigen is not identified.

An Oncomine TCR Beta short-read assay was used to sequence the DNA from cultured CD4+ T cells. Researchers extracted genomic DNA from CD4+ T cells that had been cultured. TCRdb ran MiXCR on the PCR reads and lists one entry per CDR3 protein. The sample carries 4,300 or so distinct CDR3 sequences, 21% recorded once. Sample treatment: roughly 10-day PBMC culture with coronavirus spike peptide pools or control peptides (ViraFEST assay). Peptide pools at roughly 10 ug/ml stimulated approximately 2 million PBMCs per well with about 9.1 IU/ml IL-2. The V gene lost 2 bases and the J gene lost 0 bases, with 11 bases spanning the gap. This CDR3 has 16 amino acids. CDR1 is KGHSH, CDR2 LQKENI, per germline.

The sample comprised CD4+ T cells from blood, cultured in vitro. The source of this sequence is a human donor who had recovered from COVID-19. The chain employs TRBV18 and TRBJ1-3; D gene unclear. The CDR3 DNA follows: TGTGCCAGCTCACCATCGGCAGGCCACTCTGGAAACACCATATATTTT. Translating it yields CASSPSAGHSGNTIYF.